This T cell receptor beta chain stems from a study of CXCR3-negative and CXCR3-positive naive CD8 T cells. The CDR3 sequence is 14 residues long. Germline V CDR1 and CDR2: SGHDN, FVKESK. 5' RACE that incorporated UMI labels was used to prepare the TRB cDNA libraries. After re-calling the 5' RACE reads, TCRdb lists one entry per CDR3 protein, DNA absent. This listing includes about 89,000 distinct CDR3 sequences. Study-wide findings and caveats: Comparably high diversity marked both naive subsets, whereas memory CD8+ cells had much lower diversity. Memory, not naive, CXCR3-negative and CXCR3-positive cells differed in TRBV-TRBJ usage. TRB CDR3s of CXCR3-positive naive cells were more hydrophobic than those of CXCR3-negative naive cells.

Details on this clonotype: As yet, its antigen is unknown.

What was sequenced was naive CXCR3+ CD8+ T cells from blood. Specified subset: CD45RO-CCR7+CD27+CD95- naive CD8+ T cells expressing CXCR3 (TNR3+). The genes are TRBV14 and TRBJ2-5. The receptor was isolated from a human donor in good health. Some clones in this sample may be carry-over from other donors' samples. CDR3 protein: CASSQAVFQETQYF. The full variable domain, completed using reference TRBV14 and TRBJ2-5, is EAGVTQFPSHSVIEKGQTVTLRCDPISGHDNLYWYRRVMGKEIKFLLHFVKESKQDESGMPNNRFLAERTGGTYSTLKVQPAELEDSGVYFCASSQAVFQETQYFGPGTRLLVL.